This T cell receptor beta chain was sequenced for a study of blood T cell repertoires in COVID-19. In the original analysis: By means of reference gene primer amplification, nucleated cell counts were estimated. The protocol was immunoSEQ multiplex PCR, while the TCRdb copy is restricted to in-frame clones and leaves out a portion. V, J and clone size are taken as reported in that table, and D and trimming were inferred from the DNA itself. The table has around 95,000 clones, roughly 84% seen once. The CDR3 covers 14 residues. The trim removed 4 bases at V and 6 bases at J, leaving 9 bases unmatched. The V gene's germline CDR1 is SGHRS and CDR2 YFSETQ.

This clonotype was obtained from a man aged 25 to 45 in a cohort sampled during active COVID-19. Sequenced: peripheral blood. The chain has TRBV5-1 and TRBJ2-7; 8 nucleotides match TRBD1. The CDR3 DNA sequence: TGCGCCAGCAGCCTCGGACAGGGACCTTCCGAGCAGTACTTC. Amino acid sequence: CASSLGQGPSEQYF. Looking up the rest from reference TRBV5-1 and TRBJ2-7 gives the full variable domain: KAGVTQTPRYLIKTRGQQVTLSCSPISGHRSVSWYQQTPGQGLQFLFEYFSETQRNKGNFPGRFSGRQFSNSRSEMNVSTLELGDSALYLCASSLGQGPSEQYFGPGTRLTVT.